This T cell receptor (beta chain) was documented in a study of type 1 regulatory T cells. Study context: This in vitro CD4 product, T-allo10, is enriched for Tr1 cells and alloantigen-specific. General observations from the study: Compared with non-type 1 regulatory T cells, type 1 regulatory T cells showed a more restricted TCR repertoire.

On this clonotype: The antigen remains unidentified. The junction shows a germline mismatch at one end, possibly a read error.

TCRdb ran MiXCR on the reads and lists one entry per CDR3 protein. This table has tens of thousands of distinct CDR3 sequences, less than 25% appearing once. The source of this sequence is a human donor in good health. Sequencing was done on a sample of cultured type 1 regulatory T (Tr1) cells, either the whole culture or a sorted fraction (not recorded which).

As DNA, the CDR3 is TGTGCCAGCAGATCCTCCGGGACAGGGGCCTCCTACGATCAGTACTTC. Translation: CASRSSGTGASYDQYF. The V call is TRBV5-4, the J call TRBJ2-7; 10 bases line up with TRBD1. The germline V gene has CDR1 SGHNT and CDR2 YYREEE (reference sequence). The CDR3 length is 16 residues.